The text below deals with one T cell receptor beta chain. The data are from a study of blood T cell repertoires in COVID-19. Study in general: Samples came from the United States, Italy and Spain, spanning acute and convalescent COVID-19. The cDNA or gDNA used as material had been derived from T cells, B-cell-depleted T cells, or PBMCs.

CDR3 length equals 16 residues. Germline loops: CDR1 LNHNV, CDR2 YYDKDF (reference sequence). V shed 4 bases and J 3 bases; nucleotides not matched to a gene: 6. Methods used by the authors: Estimation of nucleated cell counts relied on the amplification of reference gene primers. Clones were sequenced by immunoSEQ multiplex PCR, and TCRdb holds only the in-frame ones, with some missing. V and J calls and clone size are given by that table; D and trimming were obtained from the DNA. The table has over 85,000 clones, less than 90% seen once. The TCR originated in a man in his 60s with acute or convalescent COVID-19. Sequencing used peripheral blood. The gene calls are TRBV15 and TRBJ2-7, with TRBD2 identical over 13 bases. The CDR3: CATSKGLAGVGYEQYF. In DNA, the CDR3 is TGTGCCACCAGCAAAGGACTAGCGGGAGTTGGCTACGAGCAGTACTTC.